The 18 T cell receptor beta chains given below trace back to one sample, sequenced in a study of blood T cell repertoires in COVID-19. Assay used: immunoSEQ multiplex PCR; TCRdb lists only in-frame clones, some missing. The data show 150,000 to 200,000 clones, approximately 80% seen once. The sequenced sample consisted of PBMCs or T cells enriched from blood (not recorded which). Receptors originate from an older man who had been exposed to COVID-19.

This clone was seen only once. This chain links TRBV11-2 with TRBJ2-5; D may be TRBD2 (6 bases). This CDR3 has 12 amino acids. Germline-derived CDR1 and CDR2 are SGHAT and FQNNGV. V dropped 8 bases and J dropped 5 bases, with 12 bases sitting between them. In nucleotides, the CDR3 is TGTGCCAGCGGGGAAGGGAGGGAGACCCAGTACTTC. This translates into CASGEGRETQYF.

The rearrangement joins TRBV5-1 to TRBJ2-6, with unresolved D. The CDR3 consists of 18 residues. Per germline, CDR1 SGHRS and CDR2 YFSETQ. The germline V and J ends were trimmed by 0 bases and 2 bases, with 15 bases remaining between them. CDR3 bases: TGCGCCAGCAGCTTGGGATCAGGCCCAAGGACTGGGGCCAACGTCCTGACTTTC. Residues: CASSLGSGPRTGANVLTF. The full variable domain, in which reference TRBV5-1 and TRBJ2-6 provide the parts outside the CDR3, is KAGVTQTPRYLIKTRGQQVTLSCSPISGHRSVSWYQQTPGQGLQFLFEYFSETQRNKGNFPGRFSGRQFSNSRSEMNVSTLELGDSALYLCASSLGSGPRTGANVLTFGAGSRLTVL.

This clone was seen a few times. The chain couples TRBV30 to TRBJ1-2; 9 bases are shared with TRBD1. Germline CDR1 reads GTSNPN; CDR2 reads SVGIG (reference sequence). CDR3 length: 16 residues. The junction had 11 bases not matched to a gene; V was cut back by 3 bases and J by 3 bases. The CDR3 nucleotides read TGTGCCTGGAGCCCAGGGACAGGGTCTCCGTACTATGGCTACACCTTC. It is translated as CAWSPGTGSPYYGYTF.

The chain has TRBV30 and TRBJ2-1; TRBD2 matches 9 bases. The trim removed 3 bases at V and 0 bases at J, leaving 9 bases unmatched. The CDR3 totals 17 residues. Germline V gene data show CDR1 as GTSNPN and CDR2 as SVGIG (reference sequence). The CDR3 nucleotides are TGTGCCTGGAGGTCGATAGCGGGGGAGCACTCCTACAATGAGCAGTTCTTC. Translated, it gives CAWRSIAGEHSYNEQFF.

V is TRBV3-1 (or the pseudogene TRBV3-2) and J is TRBJ1-4; possible D gene TRBD1, 6 bases. CDR1 is LGHDT and CDR2 is YNNKEL in the germline V gene (reference sequence). The CDR3 runs to 14 residues. V was cut by 4 bases and J by 8 bases, with 14 bases left in between. The CDR3 DNA sequence: TGTGCCAGCAGCCCCTACCGGGACAACGAAAAACTGTTTTTT. This gives the protein CASSPYRDNEKLFF.

This chain joins TRBV28 and TRBJ2-5, with D possibly TRBD1 on 6 matching bases. This CDR3 is built from 15 residues. V lost 5 bases and J lost 5, with 18 bases in between. Germline loops: CDR1 MDHEN, CDR2 SYDVKM. CDR3 in amino acids: CASSAGQRSRETQYF. For the CDR3, the DNA is TGTGCCAGCAGTGCCGGACAGAGGAGTAGGGAGACCCAGTACTTC.

The chain links TRBV2 to TRBJ2-3; unclear D gene. CDR3 length equals 14 residues. Trimming removed 3 bases at V and 2 bases at J, with 9 bases between. In germline, CDR1 is SNHLY, CDR2 FYNNEI. The CDR3 region has the DNA TGTGCCAGCAGTGACAGGATCCACACAGATACGCAGTATTTT. It yields the protein CASSDRIHTDTQYF. The whole variable domain, filled in from reference TRBV2 and TRBJ2-3, reads EPEVTQTPSHQVTQMGQEVILRCVPISNHLYFYWYRQILGQKVEFLVSFYNNEISEKSEIFDDQFSVERPDGSNFTLKIRSTKLEDSAMYFCASSDRIHTDTQYFGPGTRLTVL.

This chain uses TRBV3-1 (or the pseudogene TRBV3-2) with TRBJ1-4; 9 bases are a match to TRBD1. This CDR3 has 18 amino acids. With 0 bases clipped from V and 6 bases from J, the junction kept 11 bases outside the gene matches. Looked up from germline, CDR1 is LGHDT and CDR2 is YNNKEL (reference sequence). This CDR3 reads CASSQDLYRGRVDEKLFF. The CDR3 DNA follows: TGTGCCAGCAGCCAAGATCTTTACAGGGGGCGGGTCGATGAAAAACTGTTTTTT.

This clone was counted a few times. The CDR3 DNA is TGTGCCAGCAGATCAGGGGTCTCCCATGGCTACACCTTC. Translation: CASRSGVSHGYTF. This chain uses TRBV12-3 or TRBV12-4 with TRBJ1-2; D is perhaps TRBD1 (6 bases). The V gene lost 6 bases and the J gene lost 6 bases, with 14 bases spanning the gap. This CDR3 spans 13 amino acids.

This clone was observed once. Distinct nucleotide sequences in the sample also encode this CDR3. The V gene is TRBV7-2, the J gene TRBJ1-1; no clear D gene. Deletions cut 0 bases from V and 0 bases from J, with 8 bases between. The CDR3 is 15 amino acids. Per germline, CDR1 SGHTA and CDR2 FQGNSA. Here the CDR3 reads CASSLAGRVNTEAFF. CDR3 in DNA: TGTGCCAGCAGCTTAGCAGGGAGGGTGAACACTGAAGCTTTCTTT.

The table lists this clone with a few counts. The chain links TRBV7-2 to TRBJ2-3; TRBD2 agrees at 9 bases. The CDR3 is made up of 15 amino acids. With 3 bases clipped from V and 5 bases from J, the junction kept 6 bases outside the gene matches. Germline V lookup: CDR1 SGHTA, CDR2 FQGNSA. This chain's CDR3 is CASSLTSGRIDTQYF. In DNA form, the CDR3 reads TGTGCCAGCAGCTTGACTAGCGGTCGGATAGATACGCAGTATTTT.

This chain joins TRBV5-4 and TRBJ2-1, with D tentatively TRBD1 (5 bases). V shed 0 bases and J shed 4 bases, with 8 bases lying between them. CDR1 and CDR2 (germline): SGHNT, YYREEE (reference sequence). CDR3 length: 14 residues. The CDR3 loop is CASSLEQVYNEQFF. The CDR3 coding sequence is TGTGCCAGCAGCTTGGAACAGGTATACAATGAGCAGTTCTTC. The full variable domain, its missing parts supplied by reference TRBV5-4 and TRBJ2-1, is ETGVTQSPTHLIKTRGQQVTLRCSSQSGHNTVSWYQQALGQGPQFIFQYYREEENGRGNFPPRFSGLQFPNYSSELNVNALELDDSALYLCASSLEQVYNEQFFGPGTRLTVL.

The chain joins TRBV5-1 to TRBJ1-2; TRBD1 matches at 8 bases. The germline V gene encodes CDR1 SGHRS and CDR2 YFSETQ. This CDR3 is 15 amino acids long. Trimming removed 4 bases from V and 7 bases from J; junction bases left unmatched: 12. CDR3 sequence: CASSNGQGGFSGYTF. The CDR3 region has the DNA TGCGCCAGCAGCAATGGACAGGGCGGTTTCTCTGGCTACACCTTC. Variable domain in full (rest from reference TRBV5-1 and TRBJ1-2): KAGVTQTPRYLIKTRGQQVTLSCSPISGHRSVSWYQQTPGQGLQFLFEYFSETQRNKGNFPGRFSGRQFSNSRSEMNVSTLELGDSALYLCASSNGQGGFSGYTFGSGTRLTVV.

J is TRBJ1-2 and V is TRBV4-1; a weak D match, TRBD1 (6 bases). The CDR3 extends over 15 amino acids. Trimming took 3 bases from V and 0 from J, leaving 11 bases between them. Germline lookup yields CDR1 MGHRA and CDR2 YSYEKL. The CDR3 coding sequence is TGCGCCAGCAGCCAGAACAGGGCCTCTAACTATGGCTACACCTTC. Translation: CASSQNRASNYGYTF.

This clone was picked up a small number of times. This chain links TRBV27 with TRBJ1-2; 10 bases fit TRBD1. CDR1 and CDR2 (germline): MNHEY, SMNVEV (reference sequence). The CDR3 consists of 13 residues. J was trimmed by 7 bases and V by 6 bases; bases with no gene match: 5. The CDR3 region is CASSTGTGAGYTF. Written as DNA, the CDR3 is TGTGCCAGCAGCACCGGGACAGGGGCTGGCTACACCTTC.

The chain couples TRBV30 to TRBJ1-5, with 7 bases that match TRBD1. The junction had 1 base not matched to a gene; V was cut back by 5 bases and J by 0 bases. Germline CDR1 and CDR2: GTSNPN and SVGIG (reference sequence). The CDR3 is 13 amino acids. The CDR3 protein is CAWGTVSNQPQHF. The DNA of the CDR3 is TGTGCCTGGGGGACAGTTAGCAATCAGCCCCAGCATTTT. Based on the CDR3 plus reference TRBV30 and TRBJ1-5, the full variable domain is SQTIHQWPATLVQPVGSPLSLECTVEGTSNPNLYWYRQAAGRGLQLLFYSVGIGQISSEVPQNLSASRPQDRQFILSSKKLLLSDSGFYLCAWGTVSNQPQHFGDGTRLSIL.

The V call is TRBV11-2, the J call TRBJ1-5, with D unclear. Trimming pared 0 bases from V and 4 bases from J, leaving 4 bases between. The CDR3 contains 13 residues. The germline V gene encodes CDR1 SGHAT and CDR2 FQNNGV. The CDR3 region has the DNA TGTGCCAGCAGCTTAGAGGAGAATCAGCCCCAGCATTTT. Its protein product is CASSLEENQPQHF.

The V and J genes are TRBV18 and TRBJ2-2, with 13 nucleotides matching TRBD2. J lost 2 bases, V lost 9 bases, and 9 bases had no gene match. Germline-derived CDR1 and CDR2 are KGHSH and LQKENI. This CDR3 has 17 residues. CDR3 nucleotides: TGTGCCAGTCTCGAAGGGACTAGCGGGATCAACACCGGGGAGCTGTTTTTT. Translation gives CASLEGTSGINTGELFF.